These T cell receptor beta chains were read from a single sample in a study of blood T cell repertoires in COVID-19. Assay used: immunoSEQ multiplex PCR; TCRdb lists only in-frame clones, some missing. This sample carries around 180,000 clones, less than 85% of them seen once, and the ten largest clones take about 12%. Material for sequencing was PBMCs or T cells enriched from blood (not recorded which). The receptors originated from a man over 45 who had recovered from COVID-19. The CDR3 runs from the conserved cysteine through the conserved F or W. The order of the fields is D gene, CDR3 length, clone size, V gene, J gene, CDR3 protein, CDR3 DNA. The D gene is left open where the match is weak. Expanded clones are given a class, and other clones once, few, many or no size at all.

>TRBD1|16|.|TRBV19|TRBJ1-2
CASSLRQGALNYGYTF
TGTGCCTCGTCCTTACGGCAGGGGGCACTTAACTATGGCTACACCTTC
>TRBD1|14|.|TRBV2|TRBJ1-2
CASRKAGTGHGYTF
TGTGCCAGCAGGAAAGCCGGGACAGGGCATGGCTACACCTTC
>TRBD2|16|.|TRBV5-1|TRBJ2-1
CASSQKGTSGPNEQFF
TGCGCCAGCAGCCAAAAGGGGACTAGCGGACCGAATGAGCAGTTCTTC
>.|14|.|TRBV11-2|TRBJ2-1
CASSFGQRLDEQFF
TGTGCCAGCAGCTTCGGACAGAGGCTCGATGAGCAGTTCTTC
>TRBD1|14|once|TRBV6-5|TRBJ1-2
CASSYSGQGSGYTF
TGTGCCAGCAGTTACTCGGGACAGGGGAGCGGCTACACCTTC
>.|14|once|TRBV4-1|TRBJ1-3
CASSQGGWGNTIYF
TGCGCCAGCAGCCAGGGGGGGTGGGGAAACACCATATATTTT
>TRBD1|17|.|TRBV7-6|TRBJ2-7
CASSSPRVGTDDYEQYF
TGTGCCAGCAGCTCACCCCGAGTCGGGACAGACGATTACGAGCAGTACTTC
>.|16|.|TRBV5-6|TRBJ1-6
CASSFYPGGVNSPLHF
TGTGCCAGCAGCTTTTATCCCGGAGGGGTTAATTCACCCCTCCACTTT
>TRBD2|14|once|TRBV6-5|TRBJ2-7
CASSRAGEIYEQYF
TGTGCCAGCAGCCGAGCGGGGGAGATCTACGAGCAGTACTTC
>TRBD1|17|.|TRBV4-2|TRBJ1-3
CASSQESGGQGAYTIYF
TGTGCCAGCAGCCAAGAGTCTGGGGGACAGGGGGCATACACCATATATTTT
>.|16|.|TRBV6-6|TRBJ2-4
CASSYPQRVPDDIQYF
TGTGCCAGCAGTTACCCTCAGAGGGTCCCGGACGACATTCAGTACTTC
>.|16|.|TRBV7-9|TRBJ1-2
CASSQGQILSNYGYTF
TGTGCCAGCAGCCAAGGACAGATCCTATCTAACTATGGCTACACCTTC
>.|15|.|TRBV7-9|TRBJ1-6
CASSTDSSYNSPLHF
TGTGCCAGCAGTACGGACAGCTCCTATAATTCACCCCTCCACTTT
>TRBD1|14|.|TRBV30|TRBJ1-5
CAWSTGTESQPQHF
TGTGCCTGGAGTACGGGGACAGAGTCCCAGCCCCAGCATTTT
>TRBD1|12|.|TRBV9|TRBJ2-7
CASRTGVSEQYF
TGTGCCAGTCGGACAGGGGTCAGCGAGCAGTACTTC
>TRBD2|15|once|TRBV19|TRBJ2-1
CASSTRTSSYNEQFF
TGTGCCAGTAGTACGCGGACTAGTTCATACAATGAGCAGTTCTTC
>.|12|.|TRBV11-2|TRBJ2-1
CASSLARNEQFF
TGTGCCAGCAGTTTGGCCCGCAATGAGCAGTTCTTC
>TRBD1|14|few|TRBV25-1|TRBJ1-4
CASSEGTVGEKLFF
TGTGCCAGCAGTGAAGGGACAGTGGGGGAAAAACTGTTTTTT
>.|15|once|TRBV4-2|TRBJ1-1
CASSQDNLRVDEAFF
TGTGCCAGCAGCCAGGATAATCTCAGGGTGGATGAAGCTTTCTTT
>.|13|.|TRBV9|TRBJ1-1
CASSVVVNTEAFF
TGTGCCAGCAGCGTAGTCGTGAACACTGAAGCTTTCTTT
>.|16|.|TRBV19|TRBJ1-6
CASSIPADTDNSPLHF
TGTGCCAGTAGTATCCCCGCCGACACAGATAATTCACCCCTCCACTTT
>.|18|few|TRBV6-4|TRBJ1-5
CASSDSSRGPIYNQPQHF
TGTGCCAGCAGTGACTCATCAAGGGGCCCTATTTACAATCAGCCCCAGCATTTT
>.|13|once|TRBV15|TRBJ2-4
CATSREQMDIQYF
TGTGCCACCAGCAGGGAACAGATGGACATTCAGTACTTC
>TRBD1|13|.|TRBV5-4|TRBJ2-7
CASSLDRGHEQYF
TGTGCCAGCAGCTTGGACAGGGGTCACGAGCAGTACTTC
>TRBD1|13|once|TRBV30|TRBJ2-4
CAWGPGQGTIQYF
TGTGCCTGGGGACCGGGACAGGGAACCATTCAGTACTTC
>.|16|.|TRBV27|TRBJ2-7
CASSPLIERSSYEQYF
TGTGCCAGCAGTCCCCTGATTGAGAGGAGCTCCTACGAGCAGTACTTC
>.|19|.|TRBV10-3|TRBJ2-3
CAISESIGGGGGRTDTQYF
TGTGCCATCAGTGAGTCGATAGGAGGAGGCGGGGGCCGCACAGATACGCAGTATTTT
>TRBD2|18|.|TRBV6-1|TRBJ2-2
CASSEGRGLAGVAGELFF
TGTGCCAGCAGTGAAGGCAGAGGACTAGCGGGGGTTGCCGGGGAGCTGTTTTTT
>.|15|.|TRBV28|TRBJ1-1
CASSWRQLGNTEAFF
TGTGCCAGCAGTTGGCGACAGCTCGGGAACACTGAAGCTTTCTTT
>TRBD2|16|.|TRBV2|TRBJ2-3
CASSHTSGSRTDTQYF
TGTGCCAGCAGTCACACTAGCGGGAGCCGCACAGATACGCAGTATTTT
>.|15|.|TRBV28|TRBJ1-3
CASRLSGGGGNTIYF
TGTGCCAGCCGACTATCGGGGGGCGGCGGAAACACCATATATTTT
>TRBD1|16|.|TRBV6-1|TRBJ1-5
CASSELTGYSNQPQHF
TGTGCCAGCAGTGAACTGACAGGGTATAGCAATCAGCCCCAGCATTTT
>TRBD1|15|.|TRBV3-1/TRBV3-2|TRBJ1-3
CASSHWTGQRNTIYF
TGTGCCAGCAGCCACTGGACAGGGCAAAGAAACACCATATATTTT
>.|13|.|TRBV5-8|TRBJ2-3
CASSLTQKDTQYF
TGTGCCAGCAGCTTGACTCAAAAGGATACGCAGTATTTT
>TRBD1|15|.|TRBV7-6|TRBJ2-1
CASSLGQGRNNEQFF
TGTGCCAGCAGCTTAGGACAGGGGAGGAACAATGAGCAGTTCTTC
>.|16|.|TRBV27|TRBJ2-2
CASSPPYGGAGGELFF
TGTGCCAGCAGTCCCCCATATGGGGGGGCGGGAGGGGAGCTGTTTTTT
>.|16|.|TRBV7-9|TRBJ2-1
CASTPQTMVGNNEQFF
TGTGCCAGCACCCCTCAAACCATGGTTGGCAACAATGAGCAGTTCTTC
>.|14|once|TRBV4-1|TRBJ2-7
CASSQVHGAYEQYF
TGCGCCAGCAGCCAAGTCCACGGAGCCTACGAGCAGTACTTC
>.|13|.|TRBV6-5|TRBJ1-1
CASHEAQDFEAFF
TGTGCCAGCCATGAGGCGCAGGACTTTGAAGCTTTCTTT
>TRBD2|16|.|TRBV5-4|TRBJ2-3
CASSPGLAGNTDTQYF
TGTGCCAGCAGCCCGGGGCTAGCGGGGAACACAGATACGCAGTATTTT
>.|13|.|TRBV7-3|TRBJ2-7
CASSFEQGYEQYF
TGTGCCAGCAGCTTTGAACAGGGCTACGAGCAGTACTTC
>.|11|.|TRBV6-5|TRBJ1-1
CASSSGTEAFF
TGTGCCAGCAGTTCGGGCACTGAAGCTTTCTTT
>TRBD2|17|.|TRBV11-2|TRBJ2-1
CASRPLERGMTYNEQFF
TGTGCCAGCAGGCCTTTGGAGCGGGGAATGACCTACAATGAGCAGTTCTTC
>.|16|.|TRBV7-8|TRBJ2-7
CASSSRTRALSYEQYF
TGTGCCAGCAGCTCTAGGACGCGGGCCCTCTCCTACGAGCAGTACTTC
>.|14|.|TRBV5-6|TRBJ2-4
CASSGIGGEDIQYF
TGTGCCAGCAGCGGAATCGGGGGTGAAGACATTCAGTACTTC
>.|14|.|TRBV5-1|TRBJ1-1
CASSLGADRSEAFF
TGCGCCAGCAGCTTGGGGGCTGACAGGAGTGAAGCTTTCTTT
>.|13|few|TRBV5-6|TRBJ1-5
CASSHRDGQPQHF
TGTGCCAGCAGCCACAGGGACGGTCAGCCCCAGCATTTT
>.|13|.|TRBV30|TRBJ1-5
CAWSRQSNQPQHF
TGTGCCTGGAGTCGACAGAGCAATCAGCCCCAGCATTTT
>.|15|few|TRBV4-1|TRBJ2-2
CASSQGRGHTGELFF
TGCGCCAGCAGCCAAGGCCGGGGTCACACCGGGGAGCTGTTTTTT
>.|14|.|TRBV7-9|TRBJ2-7
CASSFWATSYEQYF
TGTGCCAGCAGCTTTTGGGCAACCTCCTACGAGCAGTACTTC
>TRBD1|15|.|TRBV11-2|TRBJ2-1
CASSLTQGAYNEQFF
TGTGCCAGCAGCTTAACACAGGGGGCCTACAATGAGCAGTTCTTC
>TRBD1|14|.|TRBV5-6|TRBJ1-6
CASSLGAGGTPLHF
TGTGCCAGCAGCTTGGGGGCAGGGGGCACACCCCTCCACTTT
>TRBD2|17|.|TRBV20-1|TRBJ2-3
CSASRTSGGRYTDTQYF
TGCAGTGCTAGTCGGACTAGCGGGGGGCGGTACACAGATACGCAGTATTTT
>TRBD1|16|few|TRBV4-1|TRBJ1-1
CASSQVGGGGDTEAFF
TGCGCCAGCAGCCAAGTGGGAGGAGGGGGCGACACTGAAGCTTTCTTT